Detailed here is one T cell receptor beta chain. Its antigen is unknown. This sample was taken from a study of cytomegalovirus exposure and HLA in healthy donors. Background on the study: Drawn from HLA-typed donors, tens of millions of unique TCRs were held in an early data release. Points from the study as a whole: Based on reports, TCR beta sequences accurately predicted HLA-A and HLA-B alleles for most subjects. Highly shared variants forming one cluster were likely a sequencing artifact.

The CDR3 has 17 amino acids. Germline V gene sequence: CDR1 MDHEN, CDR2 SYDVKM. Trimming removed 4 bases from V and 2 bases from J; junction bases left unmatched: 9. PCR involved 60 Vbeta and 13 Jbeta primers. Clones were sequenced by immunoSEQ multiplex PCR, and TCRdb holds only the in-frame ones, with some missing. The sample includes 150,000 to 200,000 clones, approximately 79% of them seen just once. The sample comprised PBMCs. V gene TRBV28 combines with J gene TRBJ1-2; 11 bases map to TRBD1. This receptor was obtained from a man aged 40-49 years in good health and CMV-seropositive. This CDR3 is CASSSGQGARGNYGYTF. The DNA for the CDR3 is TGTGCCAGCAGTTCCGGACAGGGGGCGCGAGGGAACTATGGCTACACCTTC.